The TCR beta chain described here comes from a study of Graves' ophthalmopathy and Graves' hyperthyroidism. Findings and limits, study-wide: Ophthalmopathy was separated from stable hyperthyroidism by a 13-signature model with 87.88% sensitivity and around 84% specificity.

This clonotype was observed a few times. Its antigen is as yet unknown. The germline V gene encodes CDR1 SGHVS and CDR2 FQNEAQ. The CDR3 spans 14 residues. Trimming took 0 bases from V and 2 from J, leaving 8 bases between them. TCR beta CDR3 amplification used RNA transcripts. A first-round RT-PCR used HTBI primers, followed by a second-round multiplex PCR. TCRdb re-called the multiplex PCR reads through MiXCR, storing one row per CDR3 protein. The repertoire holds hundreds of thousands of distinct CDR3 sequences, around 50% seen once, with roughly 50% in the top ten. Sequencing input: peripheral blood. This sequence was found in an adult man with Graves' ophthalmopathy. V usage is TRBV7-8 and J usage is TRBJ2-7; D remains ambiguous. DNA of the CDR3: TGTGCCAGCAGCTTAGCGGCCAGAGCCTACGAGCAGTACTTC. It yields the protein CASSLAARAYEQYF.